Listed below are T cell receptor beta chains from one sample, sequenced in a study of cytomegalovirus exposure and HLA in healthy donors. The data were produced by immunoSEQ multiplex PCR, yet TCRdb's version contains in-frame clones alone and is incomplete. The table has roughly 150,000 clones, around 75% seen once. The sequenced material came from PBMCs. These receptors were taken from a man between 18 and 29 years old in good health and CMV-seropositive. CDR3s include the opening cysteine and the closing phenylalanine or tryptophan. A D gene is named only where the DNA matches it firmly. The listing skips clone size in some rows; elsewhere it reads once, few, many or a size class.

d_call: NA
clone_size: NA
v_call: TRBV5-6
j_call: TRBJ2-7
cdr3_aa: CASSLALAFEQYF
cdr3_nt: TGTGCCAGCAGCTTGGCACTAGCTTTCGAGCAGTACTTC

d_call: TRBD2
clone_size: few
v_call: TRBV10-1
j_call: TRBJ2-3
cdr3_aa: CASSEASGVTDTQYF
cdr3_nt: TGCGCCAGCAGTGAAGCCAGCGGGGTCACAGATACGCAGTATTTT

d_call: TRBD1
clone_size: NA
v_call: TRBV5-5
j_call: TRBJ1-1
cdr3_aa: CASLQTGTEAFF
cdr3_nt: TGTGCCAGTTTACAGACAGGGACTGAAGCTTTCTTT

d_call: TRBD1
clone_size: NA
v_call: TRBV14
j_call: TRBJ1-1
cdr3_aa: CASSQNGLWRDRPSEAFF
cdr3_nt: TGTGCCAGCAGCCAAAATGGCCTGTGGCGGGACAGACCAAGTGAAGCTTTCTTT

d_call: TRBD2
clone_size: few
v_call: TRBV5-1
j_call: TRBJ2-1
cdr3_aa: CASSLAASGDDNEQFF
cdr3_nt: TGCGCCAGCAGCTTGGCCGCTAGCGGGGACGACAATGAGCAGTTCTTC

d_call: NA
clone_size: NA
v_call: TRBV19
j_call: TRBJ1-5
cdr3_aa: CASTTRGSNQPQHF
cdr3_nt: TGTGCCAGTACCACACGGGGAAGCAATCAGCCCCAGCATTTT

d_call: NA
clone_size: NA
v_call: TRBV28
j_call: TRBJ1-2
cdr3_aa: CASSLKIWTLQDDYGYTF
cdr3_nt: TGTGCCAGCAGTTTAAAGATCTGGACACTCCAGGACGACTATGGCTACACCTTC

d_call: NA
clone_size: few
v_call: TRBV28
j_call: TRBJ1-5
cdr3_aa: CASSQYQPQHF
cdr3_nt: TGTGCCAGCAGTCAATATCAGCCCCAGCATTTT

d_call: TRBD1
clone_size: once
v_call: TRBV7-9
j_call: TRBJ2-2
cdr3_aa: CASSADRGPPGELFF
cdr3_nt: TGTGCCAGCAGCGCGGACAGGGGGCCCCCCGGGGAGCTGTTTTTT

d_call: NA
clone_size: NA
v_call: TRBV30
j_call: TRBJ2-2
cdr3_aa: CAWSPAGAGNTGELFF
cdr3_nt: TGTGCCTGGAGTCCTGCGGGGGCAGGGAACACCGGGGAGCTGTTTTTT

d_call: NA
clone_size: few
v_call: TRBV7-2
j_call: TRBJ2-5
cdr3_aa: CASSFWREETQYF
cdr3_nt: TGTGCCAGCAGCTTTTGGCGGGAAGAGACCCAGTACTTC